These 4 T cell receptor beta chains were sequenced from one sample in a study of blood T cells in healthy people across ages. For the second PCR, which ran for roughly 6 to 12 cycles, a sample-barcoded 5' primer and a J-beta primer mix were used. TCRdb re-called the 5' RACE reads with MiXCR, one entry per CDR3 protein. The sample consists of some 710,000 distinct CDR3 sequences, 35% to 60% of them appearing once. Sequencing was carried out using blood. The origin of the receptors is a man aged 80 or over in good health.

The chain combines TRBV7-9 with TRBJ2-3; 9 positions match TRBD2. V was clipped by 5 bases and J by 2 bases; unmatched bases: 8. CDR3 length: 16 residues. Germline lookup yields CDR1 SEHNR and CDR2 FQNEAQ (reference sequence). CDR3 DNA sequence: TGTGCCAGCAGCCAAACAGCGGGGGGATTCACAGATACGCAGTATTTT. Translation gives CASSQTAGGFTDTQYF.

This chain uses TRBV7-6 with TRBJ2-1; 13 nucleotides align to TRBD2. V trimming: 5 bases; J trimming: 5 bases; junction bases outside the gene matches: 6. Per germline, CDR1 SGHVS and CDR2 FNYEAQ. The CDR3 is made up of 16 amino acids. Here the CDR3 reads CASSPRTSGSHNEQFF. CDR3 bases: TGTGCCAGCAGCCCCCGGACTAGCGGGAGCCACAATGAGCAGTTCTTC. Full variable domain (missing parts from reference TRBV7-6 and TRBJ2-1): GAGVSQSPRYKVTKRGQDVALRCDPISGHVSLYWYRQALGQGPEFLTYFNYEAQQDKSGLPNDRFSAERPEGSISTLTIQRTEQRDSAMYRCASSPRTSGSHNEQFFGPGTRLTVL.

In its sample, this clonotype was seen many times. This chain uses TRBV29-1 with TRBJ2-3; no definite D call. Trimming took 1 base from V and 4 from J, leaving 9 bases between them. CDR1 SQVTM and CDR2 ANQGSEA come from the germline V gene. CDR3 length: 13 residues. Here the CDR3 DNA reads TGCAGCGTTGAAGCTTACGTAGCAGATACGCAGTATTTT. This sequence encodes CSVEAYVADTQYF.

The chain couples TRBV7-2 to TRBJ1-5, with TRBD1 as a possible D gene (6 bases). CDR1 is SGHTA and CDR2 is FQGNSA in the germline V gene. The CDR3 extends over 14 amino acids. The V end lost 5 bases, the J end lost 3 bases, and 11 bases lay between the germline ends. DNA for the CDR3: TGTGCCAGCAGCCCGAGACAGGTCAATCAGCCCCAGCATTTT. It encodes CASSPRQVNQPQHF.